Included here is one TCR beta chain sequence, with context. Its antigen remains unidentified. PCR was performed using 60 Vbeta and 13 Jbeta primers. The assay was immunoSEQ multiplex PCR, and TCRdb's table has in-frame clones only and misses some. The sample holds about 150,000 clones, under 80% seen once. This specimen belongs to a study of cytomegalovirus exposure and HLA in healthy donors. Trimming took 5 bases from V and 1 from J, leaving 18 bases between them. Germline V gene sequence: CDR1 SEHNR, CDR2 FQNEAQ (reference sequence). CDR3 length: 17 amino acids. General study results and limits: Reports state that TCR beta sequences accurately predicted most subjects' HLA-A and HLA-B alleles.

Sequencing was carried out using PBMCs. This rearrangement joins TRBV7-9 to TRBJ2-1; a weak D match, TRBD2 (5 bases). The clonotype originates from a man in his thirties or forties in good health and CMV-seronegative. Here the CDR3 DNA reads TGTGCCAGCAGCCAAGAGGGATGGGATTCTTCCTACAATGAGCAGTTCTTC. It encodes CASSQEGWDSSYNEQFF. Full variable domain (remainder filled in from reference TRBV7-9 and TRBJ2-1): DTGVSQNPRHKITKRGQNVTFRCDPISEHNRLYWYRQTLGQGPEFLTYFQNEAQLEKSRLLSDRFSAERPKGSFSTLEIQRTEQGDSAMYLCASSQEGWDSSYNEQFFGPGTRLTVL.